The present TCR beta chain was sequenced within a study of blood T cell repertoires in COVID-19. On the study more broadly: PBMCs, B-cell-depleted T cells, or T cells provided the cDNA or gDNA that made up the material.

In the study's own analysis: Using reference gene primer amplification, nucleated cell counts were estimated. The method was immunoSEQ multiplex PCR; TCRdb's version includes in-frame clones alone and lacks a portion of them. Clonal size and the V and J genes are those of that table, whereas D and trimming came from the DNA. The sample includes some 290,000 clones, around 86% of them seen just once. A few counts support this clone. CDR1 and CDR2 from the germline V gene are SGHAT and FQNNGV. The CDR3 totals 14 residues. The ends were cut back, 1 base at V and 3 bases at J, with 9 bases in the middle. The sample consisted of peripheral blood. The chain employs TRBV11-2 and TRBJ1-2; D is unresolved. The clonotype originates from a man younger than 35 with active or convalescent COVID-19. Here the CDR3 reads CASSLAAPDYGYTF. The DNA of the CDR3 is TGTGCCAGCAGCTTAGCCGCGCCTGACTATGGCTACACCTTC.